This T cell receptor beta chain was sequenced in a study of control samples from healthy donors and cancer patients (dated by TCRdb to about 2020). Remarks on this clone: Which antigen it targets is not known. There are no base qualities to consult, and no much larger clone falls within one base.

Libraries came from the immunoSEQ multiplex PCR assay. This is the immuneACCESS table as TCRdb keeps it, with only in-frame sequences that have V and J called. A part of the clones is gone; compared with another copy, unresolved V genes explain less than half, and the rest is unexplained. The sample table contains under 100,000 clones; only one count was recorded for roughly 91% of them. 9% to 10% of the sample comes from the top ten. The clonotype comes from a woman aged 50 to 60 with colorectal cancer. Sequencing was carried out using PBMCs.

At the DNA level, the sequence is TGTGCCAGCAGCCAGAAGGTGTGGGTGGTCTCTGGGGCCAACGTCCTGACTTTC. This is translated as CASSQKVWVVSGANVLTF. Rearrangement joined TRBV3-1 (or the pseudogene TRBV3-2) to TRBJ2-6, with no reliable assignment of the D segment. Taken from cysteine to phenylalanine, the CDR3 has 18 residues. Left in the record is the CDR3 DNA by itself, 54 bases read in frame from the first base. The germline ends are 15 bases apart after V is trimmed by 3 bases and J by 0 bases. From a lookup of the germline V gene (reference sequence), CDR1 and CDR2 are LGHDT and YNNKEL.